Shown below are 18 T cell receptor beta chains from a single sample sequenced in a study of cytomegalovirus exposure and HLA in healthy donors. Vbeta (60) and Jbeta (13) primers were used in the PCR. Repertoires were generated with immunoSEQ multiplex PCR, while TCRdb's copy carries only in-frame clones and drops some. This repertoire includes around 160,000 clones. The material sequenced was PBMCs. Receptors were obtained from a woman between 50 and 59 years old in good health and CMV-seronegative.

The J gene is TRBJ1-5, the V gene TRBV19, with D perhaps TRBD1 (5 bases). Trimming removed 7 bases from V and 7 bases from J, with 14 bases in between. This CDR3 contains 13 residues. In germline, CDR1 is LNHDA, CDR2 SQIVND (reference sequence). The CDR3 DNA follows: TGTGCCAGTACTTCAGGGTTCACGCAGCCCCAGCATTTT. The encoded protein is CASTSGFTQPQHF.

The genes are TRBV6-5 and TRBJ2-7; 7 positions agree with TRBD2. The germline gives CDR1 MNHEY, CDR2 SVGAGI. CDR3 length: 15 residues. The ends lost 0 bases at V and 4 bases at J; junction bases unmatched: 6. For the CDR3, the DNA is TGTGCCAGCAGTTACTCGCCCCAGGGAGGGTACGAGCAGTACTTC. It translates to CASSYSPQGGYEQYF.

This rearrangement joins TRBV7-9 to TRBJ2-3, with D uncertain. The germline V gene encodes CDR1 SEHNR and CDR2 FQNEAQ (reference sequence). The CDR3 is 14 amino acids. Trimming stripped 3 bases from V and 5 bases from J, with 12 bases between. The CDR3 nucleotides read TGTGCCAGCAGCTTTGGGCTGTCTGGAGATACGCAGTATTTT. Residues: CASSFGLSGDTQYF.

The chain employs TRBV23-1 and TRBJ1-4, with D possibly matching TRBD1 (5 bases). TRBV23-1 carries the ORF label, with uncertain function. V was clipped by 2 bases and J by 5 bases, with 15 bases between them. This CDR3 is built from 16 residues. The CDR3 region is CASSQDVDTLNEKLFF. The DNA of the CDR3 is TGCGCCAGCAGTCAAGACGTGGACACGCTGAATGAAAAACTGTTTTTT.

This chain connects TRBV13 to TRBJ2-1, with 12 positions matching TRBD2. This CDR3 has 18 amino acids. Germline-derived CDR1 and CDR2 are PRHDT and FYEKMQ (reference sequence). Losses at the gene ends were 3 bases for V and 10 bases for J; bases not matched to a gene: 16. In nucleotides, the CDR3 is TGTGCCAGCAGCTTTAGGCCGAGACTAGCGGGAGACTGGGAGGAGCAGTTCTTC. Encoded protein: CASSFRPRLAGDWEEQFF.

The chain couples TRBV30 to TRBJ2-3, with 10 positions matching TRBD1. J gave up 5 bases and V 3 bases, and 2 bases lay outside the gene matches. The germline gives CDR1 GTSNPN, CDR2 SVGIG (reference sequence). The CDR3 covers 13 residues. CDR3 residues: CAWSRTGGDTQYF. CDR3 nucleotide sequence: TGTGCCTGGAGCCGGACAGGGGGAGATACGCAGTATTTT.

V usage is TRBV6-1 and J usage is TRBJ2-5; D might be TRBD1 (5 bases). The last part of the DNA fits TRBJ2-7 better; the J call may be wrong. The CDR3 spans 16 residues. Germline V gene data show CDR1 as MNHNS and CDR2 as SASEGT. The CDR3 spells CASSEAPGSGFYEQYF. CDR3 DNA sequence: TGTGCCAGCAGTGAAGCGCCAGGTTCAGGGTTCTACGAGCAGTACTTC.

The chain recombines TRBV28 with TRBJ1-1, with TRBD1 identical over 9 bases. Germline-derived CDR1 and CDR2 are MDHEN and SYDVKM. The CDR3 has 15 residues. V shed 5 bases and J 3 bases; nucleotides not matched to a gene: 7. Here the CDR3 DNA reads TGTGCCAGCAGTCGGACAGGGGAAGGGTACACTGAAGCTTTCTTT. It yields the protein CASSRTGEGYTEAFF.

This chain links TRBV30 with TRBJ1-5, with 10 nucleotides matching TRBD1. Germline assignment: CDR1 GTSNPN and CDR2 SVGIG (reference sequence). The V segment lost 5 bases and the J segment 3 bases; nucleotides outside the gene matches: 10. This CDR3 spans 16 amino acids. The CDR3 bases are TGTGCCTGGGGGACAGGGGACATCCGAATCAATCAGCCCCAGCATTTT. Translated, it gives CAWGTGDIRINQPQHF.

V gene TRBV5-1 combines with J gene TRBJ2-7, with TRBD2 matching 10 bases. Germline CDR1 is SGHRS and CDR2 is YFSETQ. The length of the CDR3 is 17 residues. The V segment lost 1 base and the J segment 0 bases; nucleotides outside the gene matches: 7. The CDR3 DNA reads TGCGCCAGCAGCTTGTCGCTAGCGGGGGCAATCTCCTACGAGCAGTACTTC. The encoded protein is CASSLSLAGAISYEQYF.

The chain has TRBV5-6 and TRBJ2-2; 10 bases line up with TRBD2. CDR3 length: 15 amino acids. V lost 0 bases to trimming and J lost 7 bases; unmatched junction nucleotides: 3. Germline V gene data show CDR1 as SGHDT and CDR2 as YYEEEE. The CDR3 region is CASSLGLAGYGELFF. The CDR3 DNA reads as TGTGCCAGCAGCTTGGGACTAGCGGGCTACGGGGAGCTGTTTTTT.

The V and J genes are TRBV19 and TRBJ1-1, with 7 bases lining up with TRBD1. The CDR3 length is 14 residues. Trimming took 7 bases from V and 1 from J; bases not matched to a gene: 6. Germline V lookup: CDR1 LNHDA, CDR2 SQIVND (reference sequence). The CDR3 is CASTAAGGNTEAFF. The CDR3 DNA reads TGTGCCAGTACAGCTGCAGGGGGGAACACTGAAGCTTTCTTT.

The J gene is TRBJ1-2, the V gene TRBV19; 8 bases align to TRBD1. With 3 bases clipped from V and 2 bases from J, the junction kept 8 bases outside the gene matches. This CDR3 is 16 amino acids long. Germline values: CDR1 LNHDA, CDR2 SQIVND (reference sequence). CDR3 sequence reads: CASSIDAWTGNYGYTF. In DNA form, the CDR3 reads TGTGCCAGTAGTATCGACGCTTGGACAGGGAACTATGGCTACACCTTC.

The chain has TRBV5-1 and TRBJ1-2, with D unclear. The CDR3 is 14 residues long. The germline V gene has CDR1 SGHRS and CDR2 YFSETQ. V was pared by 0 bases and J by 4 bases, with 10 bases between. CDR3 DNA sequence: TGCGCCAGCAGCTTGGATCTCGGTATCTATGGCTACACCTTC. Amino acid sequence: CASSLDLGIYGYTF. Looking up the rest from reference TRBV5-1 and TRBJ1-2 gives the full variable domain: KAGVTQTPRYLIKTRGQQVTLSCSPISGHRSVSWYQQTPGQGLQFLFEYFSETQRNKGNFPGRFSGRQFSNSRSEMNVSTLELGDSALYLCASSLDLGIYGYTFGSGTRLTVV.

This sequence joins TRBV7-2 and TRBJ2-2; a weak D match, TRBD1 (8 bases). V was trimmed by 7 bases and J by 0 bases, leaving 15 bases between them. The CDR3 contains 16 residues. CDR1 is SGHTA and CDR2 is FQGNSA in the germline V gene. In DNA, the CDR3 is TGTGCCAGCACCTACAGGGGGGGAACGAACACCGGGGAGCTGTTTTTT. This gives the protein CASTYRGGTNTGELFF.

The genes are TRBV4-1 and TRBJ2-1, with 9 bases identical to TRBD2. The junction had 7 bases not matched to a gene; V was cut back by 0 bases and J by 4 bases. CDR1 and CDR2 from the germline V gene are MGHRA and YSYEKL. The CDR3 consists of 17 residues. The CDR3 here is CASSQDGDAGGYNEQFF. The CDR3 region has the DNA TGCGCCAGCAGCCAAGATGGTGATGCGGGAGGGTACAATGAGCAGTTCTTC.

J is TRBJ1-2 and V is TRBV7-8, with D perhaps TRBD1 (6 bases). V lost 4 bases and J lost 5, with 17 bases in between. The CDR3 extends over 15 amino acids. Germline V gene data show CDR1 as SGHVS and CDR2 as FQNEAQ. This CDR3 is CASSSQSQGKYGYTF. Here the CDR3 DNA reads TGTGCCAGCAGCTCTCAGTCCCAGGGGAAATATGGCTACACCTTC.

As concerns this clone: Other DNA sequences of this sample code for an identical CDR3. The rearrangement joins TRBV30 to TRBJ1-3; a weak D match, TRBD1 (6 bases). The ends were cut back, 0 bases at V and 0 bases at J, with 6 bases in the middle. Germline CDR1 is GTSNPN and CDR2 is SVGIG (reference sequence). This CDR3 is 14 amino acids long. CDR3 nucleotides: TGTGCCTGGAGTGTCAGGGGCTCTGGAAACACCATATATTTT. It codes for CAWSVRGSGNTIYF.